These 12 T cell receptor beta chains originate from one sample sequenced in a study of blood T cell repertoires in COVID-19. Repertoires were generated with immunoSEQ multiplex PCR, while TCRdb's copy carries only in-frame clones and drops some. Found here are roughly 200,000 clones, 84% of them singletons; the top ten hold around 19%. Sequenced sample: peripheral blood. The receptor source for this set is a human donor in a cohort sampled during active COVID-19.

This clone was counted only a few times. The rearrangement uses TRBV5-1 and TRBJ2-6, with a tentative D call TRBD1 (6 bases). The CDR3 totals 17 residues. CDR1 and CDR2 (germline): SGHRS, YFSETQ. V lost 4 bases and J lost 2, with 16 bases in between. The CDR3 DNA reads as TGCGCCAGCAGCCGTCTCATACAGGGAACTGGGGCCAACGTCCTGACTTTC. This translates into CASSRLIQGTGANVLTF.

J is TRBJ1-5 and V is TRBV5-1, with D unclear. Deletions cut 1 base from V and 7 bases from J, with 9 bases between. Germline CDR1 SGHRS, CDR2 YFSETQ. The length of the CDR3 is 13 residues. In nucleotides, the CDR3 is TGCGCCAGCAGCTTGTCAGGAGGGCAGCCCCAGCATTTT. Translation: CASSLSGGQPQHF. Drawing the rest from reference TRBV5-1 and TRBJ1-5, the complete variable domain is KAGVTQTPRYLIKTRGQQVTLSCSPISGHRSVSWYQQTPGQGLQFLFEYFSETQRNKGNFPGRFSGRQFSNSRSEMNVSTLELGDSALYLCASSLSGGQPQHFGDGTRLSIL.

V is TRBV7-9 and J is TRBJ2-3, with a weak D call TRBD1 (6 bases). Trimming removed 5 bases from V and 2 bases from J, with 11 bases in between. Germline V gene data show CDR1 as SEHNR and CDR2 as FQNEAQ (reference sequence). There are 14 residues in the CDR3. CDR3 DNA sequence: TGTGCCAGCAGCATCGGACAGAACACAGATACGCAGTATTTT. The encoded protein is CASSIGQNTDTQYF. The whole variable domain, filled in from reference TRBV7-9 and TRBJ2-3, reads DTGVSQNPRHKITKRGQNVTFRCDPISEHNRLYWYRQTLGQGPEFLTYFQNEAQLEKSRLLSDRFSAERPKGSFSTLEIQRTEQGDSAMYLCASSIGQNTDTQYFGPGTRLTVL.

The CDR3 region is CASNDSPNTEAFF. The CDR3 region has the DNA TGTGCCAGCAACGACAGTCCGAACACTGAAGCTTTCTTT. This chain links TRBV12-3 or TRBV12-4 with TRBJ1-1; D possibly corresponds to TRBD1 (5 bases). The CDR3 extends over 13 amino acids. V lost 7 bases, J lost 1 base, and 10 bases lay in between.

This clone was seen at least ten times. This chain uses TRBV2 with TRBJ1-1; a weak D match, TRBD1 (5 bases). Germline V lookup: CDR1 SNHLY, CDR2 FYNNEI. Trimming pared 6 bases from V and 1 base from J, leaving 9 bases between. CDR3 length: 13 amino acids. As DNA, the CDR3 is TGTGCCAGCAGGGGGACTGGGAACACTGAAGCTTTCTTT. Its protein product is CASRGTGNTEAFF.

This chain uses TRBV10-3 with TRBJ1-2, with 9 bases fitting TRBD1. The CDR3 has 14 amino acids. V lost 5 bases, J lost 1 base, and 2 bases stayed unmatched. Per germline, CDR1 ENHRY and CDR2 SYGVKD. This CDR3 reads CAISWDRDNYGYTF. DNA for the CDR3: TGTGCCATCAGTTGGGACAGGGATAACTATGGCTACACCTTC.

The chain employs TRBV3-1 (or the pseudogene TRBV3-2) and TRBJ2-7, with 11 positions matching TRBD2. The CDR3 is 13 amino acids. The ends lost 4 bases at V and 5 bases at J; junction bases unmatched: 1. Per germline, CDR1 LGHDT and CDR2 YNNKEL (reference sequence). The CDR3: CASSLTSGDEQYV. The CDR3, as DNA: TGTGCCAGCAGCCTGACTAGCGGGGACGAGCAGTACGTC.

The V gene is TRBV5-1, the J gene TRBJ2-7; weak D call: TRBD2 (5 bases). The CDR3 has 12 residues. Germline V gives CDR1 SGHRS, CDR2 YFSETQ. Deletions cut 5 bases from V and 6 bases from J, with 12 bases between. The CDR3 protein is CASSSPGGEQYF. The CDR3 nucleotides read TGCGCCAGCAGTTCTCCTGGAGGCGAGCAGTACTTC.

The V and J genes are TRBV6-9 and TRBJ1-5; tentatively, D is TRBD1 (5 bases). CDR1 MNHGY and CDR2 SVAAGI come from the germline V gene. CDR3 length: 17 residues. Trimming left V 0 bases short and J 4 bases short, with 16 bases between. CDR3 in amino acids: CASSYSPGGSGNQPQHF. CDR3 nucleotides: TGTGCCAGCAGTTATTCCCCTGGGGGGTCCGGGAATCAGCCCCAGCATTTT.

This clone was detected only once. V and J are TRBV5-6 and TRBJ1-5; 7 bases align to TRBD1. Germline V lookup: CDR1 SGHDT, CDR2 YYEEEE. The CDR3 has 15 amino acids. The trim removed 10 bases at V and 0 bases at J, leaving 10 bases unmatched. DNA for the CDR3: TGTGCCCCCGACAGGGATAGGTATAGCAATCAGCCCCAGCATTTT. Its protein product is CAPDRDRYSNQPQHF.

V usage is TRBV6-5 and J usage is TRBJ1-2; D perhaps matches TRBD1 (5 bases). CDR1 is MNHEY and CDR2 is SVGAGI in the germline V gene. The CDR3 runs 14 residues. V was trimmed by 10 bases and J by 4 bases, leaving 19 bases between them. For the CDR3, the DNA is TGTGCCACCCTAACGTCTGGGGCTAGCTATGGCTACACCTTC. This gives the protein CATLTSGASYGYTF.

V and J are TRBV3-1 (or the pseudogene TRBV3-2) and TRBJ1-2, with D perhaps matching TRBD1 (5 bases). The germline gives CDR1 LGHDT, CDR2 YNNKEL (reference sequence). This CDR3 is 12 amino acids long. V was cut by 4 bases and J by 7 bases, with 10 bases left in between. This chain's CDR3 is CASSLPQGGYTF. CDR3 sequence (DNA): TGTGCCAGCAGCCTACCCCAGGGTGGCTACACCTTC.